This TCR beta chain was retrieved from a study of OX40 agonist ivuxolimab in advanced cancers. Generated by immunoSEQ multiplex PCR, the TCRdb table keeps only in-frame clones and is missing some. The data show 75,000 to 80,000 clones, roughly 87% seen once. CDR3 length equals 15 residues. Trimming shortened V by 3 bases and J by 0 bases, and 10 bases separated the two germline ends. Germline V lookup: CDR1 LNHNV, CDR2 YYDKDF (reference sequence). The sequence came from an adult with an advanced solid tumor such as melanoma, head and neck, liver or kidney cancer. The sequenced sample was CD4+ or CD8+ T cells sorted from blood, obtained in a trial of the OX40 agonist ivuxolimab. The chain uses TRBV15 and TRBJ2-3; no clear D gene. CDR3 protein: CATSRGVASTDTQYF. CDR3 DNA sequence: TGTGCCACCAGCAGGGGCGTGGCGAGCACAGATACGCAGTATTTT.